This TCR beta chain originates from a study of blood T cell repertoires in COVID-19. Study in general: Italy, Spain and the United States were the sources of the convalescent and acute COVID-19 samples. The analysed material was cDNA or gDNA that came from T cells, B-cell-depleted T cells, or PBMCs.

The germline V gene has CDR1 SGHDT and CDR2 YYEEEE. V lost 4 bases to trimming and J lost 1 base, with 12 bases between them. CDR3 size: 14 residues. Per the study methods: Amplifying reference gene primers gave estimates of nucleated cell counts. Repertoires were generated with immunoSEQ multiplex PCR, while TCRdb's copy carries only in-frame clones and drops some. Clone size and V and J calls were adopted from that table, with D and trimming inferred from the DNA. Here the sample spans approximately 69,000 clones, about 90% being singletons. The sample comprised peripheral blood. This chain links TRBV5-6 with TRBJ2-7, with unresolved D. This sequence was found in a man in his fifties or sixties with acute or convalescent COVID-19. The CDR3 DNA sequence: TGTGCCAGCAGCCCCCTCGTGGAGTCCTACGAGCAGTACTTC. Protein: CASSPLVESYEQYF. The full variable domain, rest sourced from reference TRBV5-6 and TRBJ2-7, is DAGVTQSPTHLIKTRGQQVTLRCSPKSGHDTVSWYQQALGQGPQFIFQYYEEEERQRGNFPDRFSGHQFPNYSSELNVNALLLGDSALYLCASSPLVESYEQYFGPGTRLTVT.